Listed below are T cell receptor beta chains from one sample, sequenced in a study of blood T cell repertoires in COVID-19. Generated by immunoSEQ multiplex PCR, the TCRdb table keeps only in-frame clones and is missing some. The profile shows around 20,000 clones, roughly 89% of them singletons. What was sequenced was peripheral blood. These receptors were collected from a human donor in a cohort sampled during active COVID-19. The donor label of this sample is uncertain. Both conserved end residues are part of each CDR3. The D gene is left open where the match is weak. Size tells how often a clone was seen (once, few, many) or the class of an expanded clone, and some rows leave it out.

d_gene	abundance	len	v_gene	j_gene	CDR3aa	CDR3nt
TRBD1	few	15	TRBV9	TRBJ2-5	CASSVGQGPQETQYF	TGTGCCAGCAGCGTCGGACAGGGACCGCAAGAGACCCAGTACTTC
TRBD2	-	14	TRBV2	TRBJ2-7	CASRPSGSRYEQYF	TGTGCCAGCAGGCCTAGCGGGAGTAGGTACGAGCAGTACTTC
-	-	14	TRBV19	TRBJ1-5	CASSPENSNQPQHF	TGTGCCAGTAGTCCGGAGAATAGCAATCAGCCCCAGCATTTT
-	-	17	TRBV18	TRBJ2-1	CASSPYDSWGSYNEQFF	TGTGCCAGCTCACCGTACGACAGTTGGGGCTCCTACAATGAGCAGTTCTTC
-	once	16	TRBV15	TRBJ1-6	CATSRDGWAAESSLHF	TGTGCCACCAGCAGAGATGGTTGGGCAGCAGAGAGTTCCCTCCACTTT
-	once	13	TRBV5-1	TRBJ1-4	CASSGGGSLGLFF	TGCGCCAGCAGCGGCGGGGGCAGCCTAGGACTGTTTTTT
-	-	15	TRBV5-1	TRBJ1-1	CASSGGRGGTTEAFF	TGCGCCAGCAGCGGGGGCCGGGGGGGGACCACTGAAGCTTTCTTT
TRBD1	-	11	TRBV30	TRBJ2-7	CASGQDYEQYF	TGTGCCTCAGGACAGGACTACGAGCAGTACTTC
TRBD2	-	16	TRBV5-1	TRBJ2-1	CASSSPSGSMYNEQFF	TGCGCCAGCAGCTCTCCTAGCGGGAGTATGTACAATGAGCAGTTCTTC
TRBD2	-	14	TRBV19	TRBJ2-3	CASSLGLAEDTQYF	TGTGCCAGTAGTTTGGGACTAGCGGAAGATACGCAGTATTTT
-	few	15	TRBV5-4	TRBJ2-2	CASSHRDWGTGELFF	TGTGCCAGCAGCCACCGGGACTGGGGGACCGGGGAGCTGTTTTTT
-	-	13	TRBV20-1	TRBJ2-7	CSASSVSSYEQYF	TGCAGTGCTAGTAGCGTCAGCTCCTACGAGCAGTACTTC
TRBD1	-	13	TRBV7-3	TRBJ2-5	CASSYDRGETQYF	TGTGCCAGCAGCTATGACAGGGGTGAGACCCAGTACTTC
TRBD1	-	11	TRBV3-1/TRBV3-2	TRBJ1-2	CASSQTGGYTF	TGTGCCAGCAGTCAGACAGGGGGCTACACCTTC
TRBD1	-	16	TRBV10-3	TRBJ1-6	CATSGTVTIYNSPLHF	TGTGCCACCAGTGGGACAGTTACTATCTATAATTCACCCCTCCACTTT
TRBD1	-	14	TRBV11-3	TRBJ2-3	CASSFDRDTDTQYF	TGTGCCAGCAGCTTCGACAGGGACACAGATACGCAGTATTTT
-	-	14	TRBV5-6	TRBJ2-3	CASSLATSSDTQYF	TGTGCCAGCAGCTTGGCCACTAGTTCAGATACGCAGTATTTT
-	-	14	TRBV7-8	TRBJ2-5	CASSSSGAGETQYF	TGTGCCAGCAGCTCATCTGGGGCCGGGGAGACCCAGTACTTC
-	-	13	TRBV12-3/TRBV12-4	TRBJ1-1	CASSWAMNTEAFF	TGTGCCAGCAGTTGGGCGATGAACACTGAAGCTTTCTTT
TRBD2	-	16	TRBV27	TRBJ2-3	CASSSRLAGGSGTQYF	TGTGCCAGCAGTTCCCGACTAGCGGGAGGCTCTGGTACGCAGTATTTT
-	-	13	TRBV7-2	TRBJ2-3	CASSREREDTQYF	TGTGCCAGCAGCCGAGAAAGAGAAGATACGCAGTATTTT
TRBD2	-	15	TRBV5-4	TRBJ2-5	CASSLNSGRAETQYF	TGTGCCAGCAGCTTGAATAGCGGGAGGGCTGAGACCCAGTACTTC
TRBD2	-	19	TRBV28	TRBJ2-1	CASSFFGMLAGGRSQEQFF	TGTGCCAGCAGTTTCTTTGGGATGCTAGCGGGAGGGCGAAGTCAAGAGCAGTTCTTC
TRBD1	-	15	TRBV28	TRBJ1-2	CASSSGTGGWYGYTF	TGTGCCAGCAGTTCCGGGACAGGGGGCTGGTATGGCTACACCTTC
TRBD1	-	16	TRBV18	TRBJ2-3	CASSPAWTGGTDTQYF	TGTGCCAGCTCACCTGCCTGGACAGGGGGCACAGATACGCAGTATTTT